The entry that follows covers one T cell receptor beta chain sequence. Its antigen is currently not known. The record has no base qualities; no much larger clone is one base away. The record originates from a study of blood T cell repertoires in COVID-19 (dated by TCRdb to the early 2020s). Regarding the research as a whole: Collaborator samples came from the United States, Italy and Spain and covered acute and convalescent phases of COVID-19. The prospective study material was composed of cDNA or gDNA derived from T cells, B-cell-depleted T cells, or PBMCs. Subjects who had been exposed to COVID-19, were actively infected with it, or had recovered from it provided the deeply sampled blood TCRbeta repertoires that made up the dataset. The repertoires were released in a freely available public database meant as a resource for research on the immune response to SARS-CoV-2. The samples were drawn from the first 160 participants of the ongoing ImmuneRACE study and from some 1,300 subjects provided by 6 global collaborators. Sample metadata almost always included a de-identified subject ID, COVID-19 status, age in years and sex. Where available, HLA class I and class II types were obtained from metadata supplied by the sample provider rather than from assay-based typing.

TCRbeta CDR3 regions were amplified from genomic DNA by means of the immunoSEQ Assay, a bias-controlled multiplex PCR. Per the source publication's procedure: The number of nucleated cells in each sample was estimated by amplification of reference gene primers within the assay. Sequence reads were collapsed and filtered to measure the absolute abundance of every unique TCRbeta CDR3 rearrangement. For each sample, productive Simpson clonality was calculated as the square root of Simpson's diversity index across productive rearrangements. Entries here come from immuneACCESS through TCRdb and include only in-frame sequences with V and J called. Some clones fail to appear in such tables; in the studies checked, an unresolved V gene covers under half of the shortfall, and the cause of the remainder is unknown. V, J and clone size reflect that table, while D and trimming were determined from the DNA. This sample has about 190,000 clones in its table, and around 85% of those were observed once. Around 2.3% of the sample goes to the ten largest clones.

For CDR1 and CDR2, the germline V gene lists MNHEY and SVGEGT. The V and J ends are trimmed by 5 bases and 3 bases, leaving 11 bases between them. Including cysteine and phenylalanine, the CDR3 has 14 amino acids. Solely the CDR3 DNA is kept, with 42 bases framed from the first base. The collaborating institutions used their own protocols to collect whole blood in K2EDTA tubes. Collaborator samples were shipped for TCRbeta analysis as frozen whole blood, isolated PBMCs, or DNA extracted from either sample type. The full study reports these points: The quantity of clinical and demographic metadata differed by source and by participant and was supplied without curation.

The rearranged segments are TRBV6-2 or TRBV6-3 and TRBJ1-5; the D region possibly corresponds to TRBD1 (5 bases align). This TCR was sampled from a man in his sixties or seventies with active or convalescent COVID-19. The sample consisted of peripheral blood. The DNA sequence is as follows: TGTGCCAGCAGTACTGGACACGCCAATCAGCCCCAGCATTTT. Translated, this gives CASSTGHANQPQHF.